This T cell receptor (beta chain) came from a study of CD8 T cells in ankylosing spondylitis. Findings of the study overall: As reported, disease-linked clones showed significant enrichment in matched ankylosing spondylitis synovial fluid. Disease-linked clones displayed a CD8+ phenotype and appeared relatively rarely in peripheral blood. Blood of patients with ankylosing spondylitis appeared to be characterized by a TCR beta motif of several highly homologous variants.

Turning to this clonotype: Its antigen remains unknown.

Quantitative barcoded 5'-RACE was used to prepare TCR beta libraries. MiXCR, run by TCRdb on the 5' RACE reads, gives a single entry per CDR3 protein. The sample includes 650,000 to 800,000 distinct CDR3 sequences, around a fifth of them seen just once. The sample comprised blood, either unsorted or a sorted T cell fraction (not recorded which). The receptor's source is a male donor with ankylosing spondylitis.

CDR3 region: CASRGTENSPLHF. The CDR3 nucleotides are TGTGCCAGCAGAGGGACAGAGAATTCACCCCTCCACTTT. The V and J genes are TRBV9 and TRBJ1-6; TRBD1 matches 7 bases. V shed 5 bases, J shed 7 bases, and the junction held 3 bases outside the gene matches. The CDR3 consists of 13 residues. The germline CDR1 and CDR2 sequences are SGDLS and YYNGEE. Complete variable domain (other parts from reference TRBV9 and TRBJ1-6): DSGVTQTPKHLITATGQRVTLRCSPRSGDLSVYWYQQSLDQGLQFLIQYYNGEERAKGNILERFSAQQFPDLHSELNLSSLELGDSALYFCASRGTENSPLHFGNGTRLTVT.